This TCR beta chain was captured by sequencing in a study of Graves' ophthalmopathy and Graves' hyperthyroidism. Transcripts of RNA were the source for amplifying TCR beta CDR3 regions. HTBI primers served in a first-round RT-PCR, which a second-round multiplex PCR followed. TCRdb re-analysed the multiplex PCR reads in MiXCR, keeping a single row per CDR3 protein. The sample lists hundreds of thousands of distinct CDR3 sequences, 20% to 25% occurring once. This clonotype was detected once. Among the hyperthyroidism patients, all were newly diagnosed, aged 18 to 65, with under 2 months' duration. In germline, CDR1 is MNHEY, CDR2 SMNVEV (reference sequence). Deletions cut 1 base from V and 7 bases from J, with 5 bases between. The CDR3 is 13 amino acids.

The sequence was collected from a woman aged 18-29 years with stable Graves' hyperthyroidism. The chain carries TRBV27 and TRBJ1-6; D remains unclear. Sequenced: peripheral blood. In nucleotides, the CDR3 is TGTGCCAGCAGTTTATACGGGAATTCACCCCTCCACTTT. Translated: CASSLYGNSPLHF.